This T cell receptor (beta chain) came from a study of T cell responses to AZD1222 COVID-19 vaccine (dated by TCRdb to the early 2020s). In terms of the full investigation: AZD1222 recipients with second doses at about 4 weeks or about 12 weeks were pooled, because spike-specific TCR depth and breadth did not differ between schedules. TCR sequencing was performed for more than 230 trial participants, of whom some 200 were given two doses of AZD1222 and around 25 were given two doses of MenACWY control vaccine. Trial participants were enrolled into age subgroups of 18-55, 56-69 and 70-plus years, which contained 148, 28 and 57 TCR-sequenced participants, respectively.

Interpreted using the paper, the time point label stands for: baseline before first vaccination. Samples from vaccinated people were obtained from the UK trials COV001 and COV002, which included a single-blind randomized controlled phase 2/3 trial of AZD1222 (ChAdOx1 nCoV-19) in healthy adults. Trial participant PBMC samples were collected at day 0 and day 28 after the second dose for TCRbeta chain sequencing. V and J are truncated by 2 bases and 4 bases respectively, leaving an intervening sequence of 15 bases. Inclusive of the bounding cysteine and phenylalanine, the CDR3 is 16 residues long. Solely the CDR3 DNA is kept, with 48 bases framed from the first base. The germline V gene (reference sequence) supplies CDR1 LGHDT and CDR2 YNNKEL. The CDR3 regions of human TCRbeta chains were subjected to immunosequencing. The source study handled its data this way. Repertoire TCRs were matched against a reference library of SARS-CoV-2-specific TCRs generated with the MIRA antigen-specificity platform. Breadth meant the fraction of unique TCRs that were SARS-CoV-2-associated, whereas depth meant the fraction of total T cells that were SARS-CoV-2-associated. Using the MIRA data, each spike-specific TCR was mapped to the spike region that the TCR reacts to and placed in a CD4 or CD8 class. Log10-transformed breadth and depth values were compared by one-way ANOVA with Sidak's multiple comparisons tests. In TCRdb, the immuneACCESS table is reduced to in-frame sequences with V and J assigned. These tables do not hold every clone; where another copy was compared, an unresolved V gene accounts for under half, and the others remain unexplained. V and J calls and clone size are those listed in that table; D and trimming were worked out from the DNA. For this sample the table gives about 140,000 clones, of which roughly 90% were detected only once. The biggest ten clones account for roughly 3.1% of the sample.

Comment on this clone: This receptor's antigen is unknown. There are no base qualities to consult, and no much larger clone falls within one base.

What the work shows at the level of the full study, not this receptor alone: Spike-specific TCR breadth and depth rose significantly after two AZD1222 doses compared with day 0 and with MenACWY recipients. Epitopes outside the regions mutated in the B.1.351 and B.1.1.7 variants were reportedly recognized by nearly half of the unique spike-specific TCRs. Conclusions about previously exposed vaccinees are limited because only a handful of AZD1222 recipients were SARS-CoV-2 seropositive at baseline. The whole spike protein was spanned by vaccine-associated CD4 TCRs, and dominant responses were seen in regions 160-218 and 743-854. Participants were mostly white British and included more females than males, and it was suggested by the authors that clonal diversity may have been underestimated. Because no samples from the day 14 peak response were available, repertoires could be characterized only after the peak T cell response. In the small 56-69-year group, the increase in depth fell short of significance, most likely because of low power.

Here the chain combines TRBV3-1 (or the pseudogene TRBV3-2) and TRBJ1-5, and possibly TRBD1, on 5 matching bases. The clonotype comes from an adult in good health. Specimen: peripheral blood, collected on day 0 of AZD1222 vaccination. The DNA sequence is TGTGCCAGCAGCCAACAATGGGGGGGAGGGAATCAGCCCCAGCATTTT. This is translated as CASSQQWGGGNQPQHF.